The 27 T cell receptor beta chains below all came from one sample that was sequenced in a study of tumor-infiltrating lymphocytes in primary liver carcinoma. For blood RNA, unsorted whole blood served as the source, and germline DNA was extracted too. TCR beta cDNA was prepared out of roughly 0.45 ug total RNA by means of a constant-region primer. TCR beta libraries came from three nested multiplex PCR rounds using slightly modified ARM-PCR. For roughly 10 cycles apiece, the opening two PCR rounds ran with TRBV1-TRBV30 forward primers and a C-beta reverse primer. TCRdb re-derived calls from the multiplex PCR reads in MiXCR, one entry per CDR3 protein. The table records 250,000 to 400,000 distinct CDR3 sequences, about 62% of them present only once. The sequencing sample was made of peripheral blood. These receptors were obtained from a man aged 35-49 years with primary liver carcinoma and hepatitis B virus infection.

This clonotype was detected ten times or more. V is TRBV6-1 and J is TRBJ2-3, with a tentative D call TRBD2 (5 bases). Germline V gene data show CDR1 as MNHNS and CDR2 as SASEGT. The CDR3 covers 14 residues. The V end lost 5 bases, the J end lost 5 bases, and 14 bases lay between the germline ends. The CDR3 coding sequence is TGTGCCAGCAGTCCCATCGCAGGAGGAGATACGCAGTATTTT. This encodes CASSPIAGGDTQYF.

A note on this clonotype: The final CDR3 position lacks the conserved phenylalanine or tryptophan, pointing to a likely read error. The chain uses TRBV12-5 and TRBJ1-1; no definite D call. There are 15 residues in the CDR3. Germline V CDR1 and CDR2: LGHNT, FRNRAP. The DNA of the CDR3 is TGTGCTATTGGTTTGACGGCAGGCCCGAACACTGAAGCTTTCATT. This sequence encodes CAIGLTAGPNTEAFI.

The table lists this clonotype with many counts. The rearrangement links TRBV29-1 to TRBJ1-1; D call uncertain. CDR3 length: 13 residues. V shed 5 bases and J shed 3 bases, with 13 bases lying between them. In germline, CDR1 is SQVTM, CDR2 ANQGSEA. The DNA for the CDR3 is TGCAGCGTTTCCCGTGGGGTCGACACTGAAGCTTTCTTT. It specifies CSVSRGVDTEAFF.

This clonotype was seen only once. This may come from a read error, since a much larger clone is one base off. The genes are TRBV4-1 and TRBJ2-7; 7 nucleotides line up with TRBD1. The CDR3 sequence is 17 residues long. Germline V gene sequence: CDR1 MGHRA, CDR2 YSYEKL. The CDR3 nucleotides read TGCGCCGGCAGCCAAGAAGGGGGCGAGAGGGGAGTCTACGAGCAGTACTTC. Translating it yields CAGSQEGGERGVYEQYF.

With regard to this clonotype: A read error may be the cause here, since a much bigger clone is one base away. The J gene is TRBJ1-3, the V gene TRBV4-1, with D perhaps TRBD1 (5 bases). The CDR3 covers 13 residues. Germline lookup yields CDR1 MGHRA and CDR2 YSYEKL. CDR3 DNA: TGCGCCAGCAGCCAAGTGGAGGGGAACATCATATATTTT. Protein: CASSQVEGNIIYF.

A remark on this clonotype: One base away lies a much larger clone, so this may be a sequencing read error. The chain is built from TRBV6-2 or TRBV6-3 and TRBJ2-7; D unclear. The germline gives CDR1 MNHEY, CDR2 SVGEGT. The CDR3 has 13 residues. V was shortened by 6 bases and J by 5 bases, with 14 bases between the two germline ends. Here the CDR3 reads CASSSSLTHEQYF. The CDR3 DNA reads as TGTGCCAGCAGCTCCAGCCTTACCCACGAGCAGTACTTC.

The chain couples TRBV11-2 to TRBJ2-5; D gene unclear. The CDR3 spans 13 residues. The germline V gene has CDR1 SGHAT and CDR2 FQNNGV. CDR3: CTSSLALGETQYF. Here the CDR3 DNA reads TGTACGAGCAGCTTAGCACTCGGGGAGACCCAGTACTTC.

This CDR3 is CASSFRGQYQETQYF. CDR3 bases: TGTGCCAGCTCCTTCAGGGGACAGTACCAAGAGACCCAGTACTTC. The chain carries TRBV5-5 and TRBJ2-5, with TRBD1 matching over 7 bases. Germline CDR1 SGHKS, CDR2 YYEKEE (reference sequence). The CDR3 is 15 amino acids. Trimming took 7 bases from V and 0 from J; bases not matched to a gene: 9.

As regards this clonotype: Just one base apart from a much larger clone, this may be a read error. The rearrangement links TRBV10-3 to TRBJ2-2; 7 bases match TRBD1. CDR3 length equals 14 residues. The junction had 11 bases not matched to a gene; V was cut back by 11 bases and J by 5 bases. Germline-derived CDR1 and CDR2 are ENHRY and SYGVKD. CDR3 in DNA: TGTGCCGTTGGTTCGGGACAGCAGACCGGGGAGCTGTTTTTT. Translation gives CAVGSGQQTGELFF.

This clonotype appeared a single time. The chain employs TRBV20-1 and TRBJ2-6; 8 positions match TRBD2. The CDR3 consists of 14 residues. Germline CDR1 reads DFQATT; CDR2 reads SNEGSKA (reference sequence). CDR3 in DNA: TGCGCGGGGGGCCAATACTCTGGGGCCAACGTCCTGACTTTC. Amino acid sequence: CAGGQYSGANVLTF.

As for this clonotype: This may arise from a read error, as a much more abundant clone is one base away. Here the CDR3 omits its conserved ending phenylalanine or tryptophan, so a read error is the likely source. CDR3 sequence (DNA): TGTGCCAGCAGTGAACGGGCCAACGTCCTGACTCTC. It specifies CASSERANVLTL. The rearrangement joins TRBV6-1 to TRBJ2-6; no firm D call. V lost 2 bases, J lost 5 bases, and 1 base lay in between. CDR1 and CDR2 from the germline V gene are MNHNS and SASEGT. This CDR3 is 12 amino acids long.

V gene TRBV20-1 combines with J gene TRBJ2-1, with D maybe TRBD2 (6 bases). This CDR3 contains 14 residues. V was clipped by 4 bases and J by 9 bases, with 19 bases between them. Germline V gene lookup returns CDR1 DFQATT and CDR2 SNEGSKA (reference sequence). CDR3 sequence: CSANGGNAVSEQFF. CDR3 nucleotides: TGCAGTGCTAATGGCGGGAACGCTGTAAGTGAGCAGTTCTTC.

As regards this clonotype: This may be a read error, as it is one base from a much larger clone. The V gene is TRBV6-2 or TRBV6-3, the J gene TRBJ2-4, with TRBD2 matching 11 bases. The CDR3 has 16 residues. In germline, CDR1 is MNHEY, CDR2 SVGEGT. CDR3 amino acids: CASGYETSGAKNIQYF. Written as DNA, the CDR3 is TGTGCCAGCGGTTACGAGACTAGCGGGGCTAAAAACATTCAGTACTTC.

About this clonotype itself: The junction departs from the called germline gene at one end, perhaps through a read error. The CDR3 sequence is CASSLTGTSGAYEQFF. The CDR3 DNA reads TGCGCGAGCAGCTTAACCGGGACTAGCGGGGCCTACGAGCAGTTCTTC. J is TRBJ2-1 and V is TRBV5-1; 13 nucleotides match TRBD2. The CDR3 is 16 residues long. Germline lookup yields CDR1 SGHRS and CDR2 YFSETQ.

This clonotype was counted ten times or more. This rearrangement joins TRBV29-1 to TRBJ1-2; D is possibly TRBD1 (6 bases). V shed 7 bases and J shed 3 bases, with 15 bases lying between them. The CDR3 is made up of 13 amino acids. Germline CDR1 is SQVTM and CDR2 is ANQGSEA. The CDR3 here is CSALTGWDYGYTF. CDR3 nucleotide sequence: TGCAGCGCCCTAACAGGGTGGGACTATGGCTACACCTTC.

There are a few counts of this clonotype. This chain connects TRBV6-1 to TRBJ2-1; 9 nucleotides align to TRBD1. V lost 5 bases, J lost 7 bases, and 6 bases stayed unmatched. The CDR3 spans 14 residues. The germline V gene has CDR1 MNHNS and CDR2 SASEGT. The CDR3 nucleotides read TGTGCCAGCAGTCCGGGACAGGGTTTTAATGAGCAGTTCTTC. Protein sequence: CASSPGQGFNEQFF.

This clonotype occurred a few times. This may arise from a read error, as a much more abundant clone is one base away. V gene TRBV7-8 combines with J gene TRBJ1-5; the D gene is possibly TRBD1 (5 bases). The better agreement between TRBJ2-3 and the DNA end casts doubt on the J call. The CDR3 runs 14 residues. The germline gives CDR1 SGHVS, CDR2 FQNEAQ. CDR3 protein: CASSLIQGNQPQYF. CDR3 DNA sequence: TGTGCCAGCAGCTTAATCCAGGGCAATCAGCCCCAGTATTTT.

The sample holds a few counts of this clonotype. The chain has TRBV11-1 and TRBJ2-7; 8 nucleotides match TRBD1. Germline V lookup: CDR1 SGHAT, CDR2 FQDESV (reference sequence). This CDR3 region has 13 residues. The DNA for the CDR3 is TGTGTCAGTAGCCGACAGGGGCAGTACGAGCAGTACTTC. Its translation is CVSSRQGQYEQYF. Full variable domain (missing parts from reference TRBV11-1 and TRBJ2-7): EAEVAQSPRYKITEKSQAVAFWCDPISGHATLYWYRQILGQGPELLVQFQDESVVDDSQLPKDRFSAERLKGVDSTLKIQPAELGDSAMYLCVSSRQGQYEQYFGPGTRLTVT.

The CDR3 region is CASSYSIGEFLGLAKNIQYF. CDR3 DNA: TGTGCCAGCAGTTACTCGATAGGAGAGTTTTTGGGTTTAGCCAAAAACATTCAGTACTTC. The chain uses TRBV6-6 and TRBJ2-4; no firm D call. The V end lost 0 bases, the J end lost 0 bases, and 21 bases lay between the germline ends. From germline, CDR1 is MNHNY and CDR2 SVGAGI (reference sequence). This CDR3 comprises 20 residues.

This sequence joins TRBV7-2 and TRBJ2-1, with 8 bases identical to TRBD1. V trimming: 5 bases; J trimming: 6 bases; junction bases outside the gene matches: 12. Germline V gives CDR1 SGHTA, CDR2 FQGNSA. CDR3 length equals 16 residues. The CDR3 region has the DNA TGTGCCAGCAGCCTGCAGGGGGCAGGGTCCGCCAATGAGCAGTTCTTC. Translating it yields CASSLQGAGSANEQFF.

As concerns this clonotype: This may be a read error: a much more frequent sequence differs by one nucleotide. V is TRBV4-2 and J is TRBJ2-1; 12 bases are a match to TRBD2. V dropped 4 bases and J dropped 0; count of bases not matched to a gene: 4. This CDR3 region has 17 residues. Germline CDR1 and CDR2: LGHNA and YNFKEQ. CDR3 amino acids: CASSRTSGENSYNEQFF. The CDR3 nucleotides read TGTGCCAGCAGCCGGACTAGCGGGGAAAACTCCTACAATGAGCAGTTCTTC.

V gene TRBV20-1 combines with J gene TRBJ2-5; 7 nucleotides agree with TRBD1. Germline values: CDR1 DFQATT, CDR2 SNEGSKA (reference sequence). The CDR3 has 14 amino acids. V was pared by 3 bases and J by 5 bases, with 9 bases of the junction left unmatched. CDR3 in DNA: TGCAGTGCTAGCGGGACAGCCCAAGAGGAGACCCAGTACTTC. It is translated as CSASGTAQEETQYF.

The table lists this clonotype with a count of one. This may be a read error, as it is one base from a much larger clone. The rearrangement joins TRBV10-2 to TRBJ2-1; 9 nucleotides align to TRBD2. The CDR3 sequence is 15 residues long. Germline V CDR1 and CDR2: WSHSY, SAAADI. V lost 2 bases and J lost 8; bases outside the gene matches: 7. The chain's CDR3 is CASSERLAVTDEQFF. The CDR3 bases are TGCGCCAGCAGTGAGAGACTAGCGGTGACGGATGAGCAGTTCTTC.

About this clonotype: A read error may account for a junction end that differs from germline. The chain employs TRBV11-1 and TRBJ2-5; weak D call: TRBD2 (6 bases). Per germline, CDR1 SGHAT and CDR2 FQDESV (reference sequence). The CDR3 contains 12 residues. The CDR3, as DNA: TGTGCCAGCAGTCAACCCCGGGAGACTCAGCACTTC. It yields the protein CASSQPRETQHF.

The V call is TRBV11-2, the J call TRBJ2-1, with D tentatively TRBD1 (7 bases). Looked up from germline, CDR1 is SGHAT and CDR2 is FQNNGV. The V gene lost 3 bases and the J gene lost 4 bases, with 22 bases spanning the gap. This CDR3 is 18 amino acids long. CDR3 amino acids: CASSFGPSVTGTYNEQFF. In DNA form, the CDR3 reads TGTGCCAGCAGCTTCGGGCCTTCCGTGACAGGGACTTACAATGAGCAGTTCTTC.

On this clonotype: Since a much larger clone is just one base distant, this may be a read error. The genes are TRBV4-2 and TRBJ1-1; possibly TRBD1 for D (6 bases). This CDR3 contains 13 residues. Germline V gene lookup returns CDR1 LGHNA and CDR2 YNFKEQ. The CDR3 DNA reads TGTGCCAGCAACCAAAAAGGGGGACGCGAAGCTTTCTTT. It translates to CASNQKGGREAFF.

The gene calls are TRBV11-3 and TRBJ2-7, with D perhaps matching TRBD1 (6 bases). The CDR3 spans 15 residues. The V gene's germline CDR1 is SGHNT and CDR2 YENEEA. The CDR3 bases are TGTGCTATCAGGGAAGGGGCCACAGGGATAGAGGAGCAGTACTTC. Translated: CAIREGATGIEEQYF.